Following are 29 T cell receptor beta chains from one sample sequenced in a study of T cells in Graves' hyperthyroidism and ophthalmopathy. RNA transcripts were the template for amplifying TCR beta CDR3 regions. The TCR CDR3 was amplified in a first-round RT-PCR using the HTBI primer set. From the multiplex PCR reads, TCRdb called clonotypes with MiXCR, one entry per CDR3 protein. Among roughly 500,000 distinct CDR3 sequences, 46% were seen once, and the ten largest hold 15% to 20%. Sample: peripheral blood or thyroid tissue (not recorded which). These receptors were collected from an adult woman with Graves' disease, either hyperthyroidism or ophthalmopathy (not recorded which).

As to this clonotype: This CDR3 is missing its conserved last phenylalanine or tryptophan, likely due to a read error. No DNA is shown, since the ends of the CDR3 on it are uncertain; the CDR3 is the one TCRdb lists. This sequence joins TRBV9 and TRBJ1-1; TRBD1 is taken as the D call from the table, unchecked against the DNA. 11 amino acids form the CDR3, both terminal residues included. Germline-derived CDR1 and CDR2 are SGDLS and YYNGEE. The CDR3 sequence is CASSEGRGRGY.

CDR3 sequence (DNA): TGTGCCAGCAGCCCCGTTGTGGCCAGGGACTCTTCCTACGAGCAGTACTTC. It translates to CASSPVVARDSSYEQYF. The chain links TRBV7-9 to TRBJ2-7, with a possible D match to TRBD2 (6 bases). Germline CDR1 SEHNR, CDR2 FQNEAQ (reference sequence). The V gene lost 5 bases and the J gene lost 1 base, with 21 bases spanning the gap. The length of the CDR3 is 17 residues.

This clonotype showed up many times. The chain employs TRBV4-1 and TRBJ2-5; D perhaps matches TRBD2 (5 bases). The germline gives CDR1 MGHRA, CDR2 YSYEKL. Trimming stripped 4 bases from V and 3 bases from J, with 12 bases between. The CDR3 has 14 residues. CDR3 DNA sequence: TGCGCCAGCAGCCGAGACCCGGGGAAAGAGACCCAGTACTTC. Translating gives CASSRDPGKETQYF.

The CDR3 DNA follows: TGTGCCATCAGTGAGATAGTACAGAGAACCGGGACTAGCGGGAGTGAAAAACTGTTTTTT. It translates to CAISEIVQRTGTSGSEKLFF. The rearrangement links TRBV10-3 to TRBJ1-4; weak D call: TRBD1 (5 bases). V gave up 2 bases and J gave up 7 bases, with 29 bases separating them. The CDR3 is made up of 20 amino acids. Germline assignment: CDR1 ENHRY and CDR2 SYGVKD.

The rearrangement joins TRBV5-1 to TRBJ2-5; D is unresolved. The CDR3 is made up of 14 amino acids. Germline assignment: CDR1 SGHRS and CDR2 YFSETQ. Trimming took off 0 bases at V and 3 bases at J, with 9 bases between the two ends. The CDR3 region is CASSLAMFEETQYF. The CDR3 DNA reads TGCGCCAGCAGCTTGGCGATGTTTGAAGAGACCCAGTACTTC.

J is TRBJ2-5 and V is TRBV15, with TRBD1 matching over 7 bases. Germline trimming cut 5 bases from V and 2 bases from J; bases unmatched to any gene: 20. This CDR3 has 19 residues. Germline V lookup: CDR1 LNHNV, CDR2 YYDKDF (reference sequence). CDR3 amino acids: CATSSVVSHHPGQQETQYF. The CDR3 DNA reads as TGTGCCACCAGCTCCGTTGTCTCCCATCACCCGGGACAGCAAGAGACCCAGTACTTC.

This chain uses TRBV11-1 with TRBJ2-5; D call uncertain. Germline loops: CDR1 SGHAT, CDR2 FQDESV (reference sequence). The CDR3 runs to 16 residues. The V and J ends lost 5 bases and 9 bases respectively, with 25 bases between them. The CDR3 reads CASSQGQAYSNQPQYF. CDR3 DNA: TGTGCCAGCAGCCAAGGCCAGGCCTATAGCAATCAGCCCCAGTACTTC.

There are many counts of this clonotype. The CDR3 loop is CASSRQANYGYTF. CDR3 coding DNA: TGTGCCAGCAGCCGACAGGCTAACTATGGCTACACCTTC. The chain employs TRBV14 and TRBJ1-2; a possible D gene is TRBD1 (6 bases). Germline assignment: CDR1 SGHDN and CDR2 FVKESK. The V end lost 4 bases, the J end lost 0 bases, and 6 bases lay between the germline ends. This CDR3 comprises 13 residues.

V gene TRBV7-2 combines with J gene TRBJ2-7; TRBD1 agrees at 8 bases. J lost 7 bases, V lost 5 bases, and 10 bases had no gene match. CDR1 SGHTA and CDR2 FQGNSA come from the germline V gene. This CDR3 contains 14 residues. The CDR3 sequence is CASSAGQGEGEQYF. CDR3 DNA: TGTGCCAGCAGCGCCGGACAGGGAGAGGGGGAGCAGTACTTC. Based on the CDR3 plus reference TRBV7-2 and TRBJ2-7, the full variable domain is GAGVSQSPSNKVTEKGKDVELRCDPISGHTALYWYRQSLGQGLEFLIYFQGNSAPDKSGLPSDRFSAERTGGSVSTLTIQRTQQEDSAVYLCASSAGQGEGEQYFGPGTRLTVT.

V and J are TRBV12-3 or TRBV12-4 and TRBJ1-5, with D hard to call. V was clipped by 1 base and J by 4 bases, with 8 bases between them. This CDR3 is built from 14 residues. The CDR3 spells CASSLDQSNQPQHF. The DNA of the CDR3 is TGTGCCAGCAGTTTAGATCAGTCTAATCAGCCCCAGCATTTT.

CDR3 amino acids: CASSRNRLADTYEQYF. As DNA, the CDR3 is TGTGCCAGCAGTCGAAACCGTCTCGCGGACACCTACGAGCAGTACTTC. The genes are TRBV28 and TRBJ2-7; possible D gene TRBD1, 5 bases. Trimming cost V 5 bases and J 2 bases, with 19 bases left between them. In germline, CDR1 is MDHEN, CDR2 SYDVKM. The CDR3 spans 16 residues.

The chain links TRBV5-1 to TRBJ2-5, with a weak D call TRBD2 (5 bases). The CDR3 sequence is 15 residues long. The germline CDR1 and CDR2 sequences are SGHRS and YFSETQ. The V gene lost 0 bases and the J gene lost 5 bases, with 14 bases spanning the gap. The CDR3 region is CASSLGAALGETQYF. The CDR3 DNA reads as TGCGCCAGCAGCTTGGGAGCGGCACTAGGGGAGACCCAGTACTTC.

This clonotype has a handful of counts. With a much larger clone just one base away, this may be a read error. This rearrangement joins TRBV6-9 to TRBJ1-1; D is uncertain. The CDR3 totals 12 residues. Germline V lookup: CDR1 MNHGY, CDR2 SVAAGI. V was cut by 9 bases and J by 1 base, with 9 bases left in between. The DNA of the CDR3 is TGTGCCAGGGACGGCCAGAACACTGAAGCTTTCTTT. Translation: CARDGQNTEAFF.

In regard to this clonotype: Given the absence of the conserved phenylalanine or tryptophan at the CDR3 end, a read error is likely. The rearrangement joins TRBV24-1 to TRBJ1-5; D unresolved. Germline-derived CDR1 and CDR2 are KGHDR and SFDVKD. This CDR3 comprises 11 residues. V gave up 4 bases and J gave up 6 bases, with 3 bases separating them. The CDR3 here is CATSEGQPQHS. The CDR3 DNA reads TGTGCCACCAGTGAGGGTCAGCCCCAGCATTCT.

The chain's CDR3 is CASSSTFDTEAFF. In DNA, the CDR3 is TGCGCCAGCAGCTCGACTTTCGACACTGAAGCTTTCTTT. V gene TRBV5-1 combines with J gene TRBJ1-1; no definite D call. Germline CDR1 and CDR2: SGHRS and YFSETQ. V dropped 3 bases and J dropped 3 bases, with 9 bases sitting between them. The CDR3 spans 13 residues. Supplemented by reference TRBV5-1 and TRBJ1-1, the full variable domain reads KAGVTQTPRYLIKTRGQQVTLSCSPISGHRSVSWYQQTPGQGLQFLFEYFSETQRNKGNFPGRFSGRQFSNSRSEMNVSTLELGDSALYLCASSSTFDTEAFFGQGTRLTVV.

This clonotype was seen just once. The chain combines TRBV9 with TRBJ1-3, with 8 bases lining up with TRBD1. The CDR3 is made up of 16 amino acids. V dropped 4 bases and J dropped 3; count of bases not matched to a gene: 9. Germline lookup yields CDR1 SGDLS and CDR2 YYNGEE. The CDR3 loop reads CASSPRPTGDGNTIYF. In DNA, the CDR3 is TGTGCCAGCAGCCCCCGCCCGACAGGGGATGGAAACACCATATATTTT.

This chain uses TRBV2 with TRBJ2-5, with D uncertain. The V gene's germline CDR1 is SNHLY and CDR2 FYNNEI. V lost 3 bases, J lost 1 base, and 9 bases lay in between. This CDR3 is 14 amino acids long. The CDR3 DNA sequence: TGTGCCAGCAGTGATCCCAGGCCCCAAGAGACCCAGTACTTC. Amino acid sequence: CASSDPRPQETQYF.

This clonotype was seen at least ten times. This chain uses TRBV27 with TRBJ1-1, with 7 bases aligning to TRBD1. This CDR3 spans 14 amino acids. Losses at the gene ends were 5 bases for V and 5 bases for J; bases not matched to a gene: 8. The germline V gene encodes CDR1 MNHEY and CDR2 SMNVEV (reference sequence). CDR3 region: CASSPLDRDTEAFF. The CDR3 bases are TGTGCCAGCAGTCCACTCGACAGGGATACTGAAGCTTTCTTT.

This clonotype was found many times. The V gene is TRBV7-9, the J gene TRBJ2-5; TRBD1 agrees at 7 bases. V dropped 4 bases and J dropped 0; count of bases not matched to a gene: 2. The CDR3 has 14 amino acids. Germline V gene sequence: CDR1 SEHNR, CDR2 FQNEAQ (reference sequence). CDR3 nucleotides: TGTGCCAGCAGCTCCGGGACAGACCAAGAGACCCAGTACTTC. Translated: CASSSGTDQETQYF.

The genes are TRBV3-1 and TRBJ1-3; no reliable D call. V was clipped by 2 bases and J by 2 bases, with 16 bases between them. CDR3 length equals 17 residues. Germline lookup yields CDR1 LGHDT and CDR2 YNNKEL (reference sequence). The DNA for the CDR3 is TGTGCCAGCAGCCAATTTATGGGCAGGATAACTGGAAACACCATATATTTT. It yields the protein CASSQFMGRITGNTIYF.

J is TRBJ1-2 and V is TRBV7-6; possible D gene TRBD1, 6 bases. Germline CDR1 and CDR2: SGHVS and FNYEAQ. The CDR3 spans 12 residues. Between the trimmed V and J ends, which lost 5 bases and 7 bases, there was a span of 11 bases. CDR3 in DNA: TGTGCCAGCAGCCATTTGGACAGTGGCTACACCTTC. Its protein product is CASSHLDSGYTF.

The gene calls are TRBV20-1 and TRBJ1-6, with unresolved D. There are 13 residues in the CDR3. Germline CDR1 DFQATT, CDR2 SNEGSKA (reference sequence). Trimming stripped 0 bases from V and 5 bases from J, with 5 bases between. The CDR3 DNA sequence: TGCAGTGCTAGAGAGGTTAATAATTCACCCCTCCACTTT. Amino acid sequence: CSAREVNNSPLHF.

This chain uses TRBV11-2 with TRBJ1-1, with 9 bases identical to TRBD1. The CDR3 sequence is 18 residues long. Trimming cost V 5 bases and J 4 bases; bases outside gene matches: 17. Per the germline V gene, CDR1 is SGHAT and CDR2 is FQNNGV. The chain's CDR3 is CASSQYLNRGRGGTEAFF. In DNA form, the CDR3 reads TGTGCCAGCAGCCAATACCTCAACAGGGGGCGGGGAGGCACTGAAGCTTTCTTT.

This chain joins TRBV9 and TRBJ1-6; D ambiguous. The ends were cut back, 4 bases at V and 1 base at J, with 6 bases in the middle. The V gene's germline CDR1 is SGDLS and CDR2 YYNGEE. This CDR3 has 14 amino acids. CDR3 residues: CASSPSSYNSPLHF. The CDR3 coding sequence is TGTGCCAGCAGCCCAAGTTCCTATAATTCACCCCTCCACTTT. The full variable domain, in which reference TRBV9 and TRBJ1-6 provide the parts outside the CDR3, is DSGVTQTPKHLITATGQRVTLRCSPRSGDLSVYWYQQSLDQGLQFLIQYYNGEERAKGNILERFSAQQFPDLHSELNLSSLELGDSALYFCASSPSSYNSPLHFGNGTRLTVT.

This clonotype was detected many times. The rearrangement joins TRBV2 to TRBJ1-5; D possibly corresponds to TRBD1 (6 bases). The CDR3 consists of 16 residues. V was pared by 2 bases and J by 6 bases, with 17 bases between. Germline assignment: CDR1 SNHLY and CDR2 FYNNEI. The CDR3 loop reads CASSENPEGGGQPQHF. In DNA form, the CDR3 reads TGTGCCAGCAGTGAAAACCCCGAGGGGGGAGGTCAGCCCCAGCATTTT.

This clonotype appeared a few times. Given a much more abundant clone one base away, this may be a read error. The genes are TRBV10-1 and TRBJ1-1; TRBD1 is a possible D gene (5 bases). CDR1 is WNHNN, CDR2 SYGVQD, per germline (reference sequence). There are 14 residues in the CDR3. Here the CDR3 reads CASSAGRGNAEAFF. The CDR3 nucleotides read TGCGCCAGCAGTGCAGGGCGGGGGAACGCTGAAGCTTTCTTT.

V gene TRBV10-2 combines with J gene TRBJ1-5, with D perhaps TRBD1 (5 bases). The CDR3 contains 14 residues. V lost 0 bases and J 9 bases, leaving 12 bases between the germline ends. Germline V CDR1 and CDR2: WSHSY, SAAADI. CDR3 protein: CASSESGESLPQHF. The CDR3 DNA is TGCGCCAGCAGTGAGTCAGGGGAATCCTTGCCCCAGCATTTT.

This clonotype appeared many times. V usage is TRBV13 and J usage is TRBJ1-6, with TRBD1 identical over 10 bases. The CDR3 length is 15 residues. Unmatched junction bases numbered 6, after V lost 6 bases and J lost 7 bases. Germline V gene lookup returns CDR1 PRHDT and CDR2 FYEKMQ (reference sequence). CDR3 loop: CASSSDRGRNSPLHF. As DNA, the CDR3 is TGTGCCAGCAGTTCGGACAGGGGGAGAAATTCACCCCTCCACTTT.

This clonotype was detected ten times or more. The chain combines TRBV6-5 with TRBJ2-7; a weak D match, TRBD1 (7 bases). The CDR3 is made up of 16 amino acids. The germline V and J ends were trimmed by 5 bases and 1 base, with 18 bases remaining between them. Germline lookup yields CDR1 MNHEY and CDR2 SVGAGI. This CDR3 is CASSPSGEDRSYEQYF. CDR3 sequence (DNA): TGTGCCAGCAGTCCGAGTGGGGAGGACAGGTCCTACGAGCAGTACTTC.